These 5 T cell receptor beta chains were all obtained from the same sample, sequenced in a study of blood T cell repertoires in COVID-19. The data were produced by immunoSEQ multiplex PCR, yet TCRdb's version contains in-frame clones alone and is incomplete. Of approximately 160,000 clones listed, 70% to 90% are singletons. The sequencing input was peripheral blood. These receptors originate from a man aged 55 to 70 with COVID-19, enrolled during active disease.

This sequence joins TRBV27 and TRBJ1-2; D unresolved. V lost 3 bases and J 6 bases, leaving 14 bases between the germline ends. This CDR3 is built from 14 residues. Germline CDR1 reads MNHEY; CDR2 reads SMNVEV (reference sequence). In DNA form, the CDR3 reads TGTGCCAGCAGTTTGACGGTTGACGGAGATGGCTACACCTTC. Translated: CASSLTVDGDGYTF.

This clone was recorded a few times. This rearrangement joins TRBV6-6 to TRBJ2-3, with a possible D match to TRBD1 (5 bases). The CDR3 runs 16 residues. CDR1 and CDR2 from the germline V gene are MNHNY and SVGAGI (reference sequence). Trimming left V 5 bases short and J 2 bases short, with 17 bases between. The CDR3 here is CASSNGHHWDTDTQYF. In DNA, the CDR3 is TGTGCCAGCAGTAACGGACACCATTGGGACACAGATACGCAGTATTTT.

This chain uses TRBV28 with TRBJ1-2; D is undetermined. The CDR3 sequence is 11 residues long. CDR1 and CDR2 (germline): MDHEN, SYDVKM. Trimming took off 7 bases at V and 4 bases at J, with 7 bases between the two ends. CDR3 bases: TGTGCCAGCACCTCCCTCTATGGCTACACCTTC. As protein: CASTSLYGYTF.

The CDR3 DNA reads as TGTGCCAGCAGTTCGGGACAGGGGGATGGGGTTCAGTTTTTT. It codes for CASSSGQGDGVQFF. The chain joins TRBV27 to TRBJ1-4, with TRBD1 identical over 11 bases. The CDR3 runs 14 residues. The germline CDR1 and CDR2 sequences are MNHEY and SMNVEV (reference sequence). V was pared by 4 bases and J by 16 bases, with 11 bases of the junction left unmatched.

The V and J genes are TRBV5-5 and TRBJ2-1; 8 positions agree with TRBD2. Per the germline V gene, CDR1 is SGHKS and CDR2 is YYEKEE (reference sequence). This CDR3 has 14 amino acids. Trimming removed 4 bases from V and 3 bases from J; junction bases left unmatched: 3. CDR3 region: CASSLGGDYNEQFF. In DNA, the CDR3 is TGTGCCAGCAGCCTCGGGGGGGACTACAATGAGCAGTTCTTC.